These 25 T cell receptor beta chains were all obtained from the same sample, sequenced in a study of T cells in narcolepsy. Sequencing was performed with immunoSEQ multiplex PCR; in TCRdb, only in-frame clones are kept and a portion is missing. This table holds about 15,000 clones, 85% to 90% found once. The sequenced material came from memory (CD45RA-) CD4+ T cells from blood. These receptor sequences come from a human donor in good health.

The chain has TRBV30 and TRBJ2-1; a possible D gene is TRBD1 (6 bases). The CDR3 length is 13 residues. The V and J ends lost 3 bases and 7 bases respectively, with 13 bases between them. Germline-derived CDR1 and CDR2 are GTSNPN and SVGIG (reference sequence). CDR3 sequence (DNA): TGTGCCTGGAGGGCGTTACAGGGTAATGAGCAGTTCTTC. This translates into CAWRALQGNEQFF.

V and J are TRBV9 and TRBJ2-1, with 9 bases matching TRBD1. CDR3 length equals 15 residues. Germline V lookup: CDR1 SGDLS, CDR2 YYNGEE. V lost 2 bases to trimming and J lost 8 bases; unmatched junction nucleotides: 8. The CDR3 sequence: CASSVRTGADDEQFF. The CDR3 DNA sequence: TGTGCCAGCAGCGTCCGGACAGGGGCGGACGATGAGCAGTTCTTC.

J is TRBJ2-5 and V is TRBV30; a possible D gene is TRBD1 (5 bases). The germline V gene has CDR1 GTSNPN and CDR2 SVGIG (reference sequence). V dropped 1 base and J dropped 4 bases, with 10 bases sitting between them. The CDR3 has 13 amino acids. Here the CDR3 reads CAWSEGRRETQYF. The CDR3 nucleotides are TGTGCCTGGAGTGAGGGGCGGCGAGAGACCCAGTACTTC.

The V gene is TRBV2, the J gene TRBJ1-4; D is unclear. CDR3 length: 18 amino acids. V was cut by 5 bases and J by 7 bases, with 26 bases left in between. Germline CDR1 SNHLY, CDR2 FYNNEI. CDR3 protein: CASSFPSQELSLGEKLFF. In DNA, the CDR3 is TGTGCCAGCAGTTTTCCTTCCCAGGAATTATCATTAGGTGAAAAACTGTTTTTT.

The CDR3 DNA reads TGTGCCATTGGGAGGGGACAGCCCCAGCATTTT. The encoded protein is CAIGRGQPQHF. V and J are TRBV6-1 and TRBJ1-5; the D gene is possibly TRBD1 (5 bases). The CDR3 length is 11 residues. Germline assignment: CDR1 MNHNS and CDR2 SASEGT. V was trimmed by 10 bases and J by 7 bases, leaving 11 bases between them.

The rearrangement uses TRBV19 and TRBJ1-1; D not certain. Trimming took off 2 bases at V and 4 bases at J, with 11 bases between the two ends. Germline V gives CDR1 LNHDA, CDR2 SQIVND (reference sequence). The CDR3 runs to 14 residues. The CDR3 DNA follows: TGTGCCAGTAGTATAAAGCGGGGAGGCACTGAAGCTTTCTTT. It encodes CASSIKRGGTEAFF. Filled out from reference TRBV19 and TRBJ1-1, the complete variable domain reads DGGITQSPKYLFRKEGQNVTLSCEQNLNHDAMYWYRQDPGQGLRLIYYSQIVNDFQKGDIAEGYSVSREKKESFPLTVTSAQKNPTAFYLCASSIKRGGTEAFFGQGTRLTVV.

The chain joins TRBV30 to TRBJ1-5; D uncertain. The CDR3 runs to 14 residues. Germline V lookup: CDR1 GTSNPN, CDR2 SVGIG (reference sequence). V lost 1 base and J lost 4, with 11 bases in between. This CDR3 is CAWSEARTNQPQHF. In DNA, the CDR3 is TGTGCCTGGAGTGAAGCCAGGACGAATCAGCCCCAGCATTTT.

Written as DNA, the CDR3 is TGTGCCAGCACCGTTGAGTTGAACACTGAAGCTTTCTTT. Its translation: CASTVELNTEAFF. V and J are TRBV6-1 and TRBJ1-1; no clear D. CDR1 and CDR2 from the germline V gene are MNHNS and SASEGT. This CDR3 region has 13 residues. V lost 7 bases and J 0 bases, leaving 9 bases between the germline ends.

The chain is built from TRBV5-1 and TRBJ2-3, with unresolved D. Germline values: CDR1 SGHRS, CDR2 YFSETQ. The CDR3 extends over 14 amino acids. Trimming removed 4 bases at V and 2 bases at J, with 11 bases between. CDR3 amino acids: CASSIDKHTDTQYF. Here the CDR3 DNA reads TGCGCCAGCAGCATAGACAAACACACAGATACGCAGTATTTT.

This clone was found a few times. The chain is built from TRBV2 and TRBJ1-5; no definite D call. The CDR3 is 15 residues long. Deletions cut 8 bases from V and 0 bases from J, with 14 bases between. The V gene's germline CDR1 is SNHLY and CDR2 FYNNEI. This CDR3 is CASRQTDNSNQPQHF. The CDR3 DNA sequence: TGTGCCAGCCGGCAGACGGATAATAGCAATCAGCCCCAGCATTTT.

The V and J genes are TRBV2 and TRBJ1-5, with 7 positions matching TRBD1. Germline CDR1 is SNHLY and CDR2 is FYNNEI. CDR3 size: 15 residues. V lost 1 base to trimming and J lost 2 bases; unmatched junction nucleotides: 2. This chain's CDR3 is CASSEGDRGNQPQHF. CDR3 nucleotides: TGTGCCAGCAGTGAAGGTGACAGGGGCAATCAGCCCCAGCATTTT. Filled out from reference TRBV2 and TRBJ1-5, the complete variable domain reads EPEVTQTPSHQVTQMGQEVILRCVPISNHLYFYWYRQILGQKVEFLVSFYNNEISEKSEIFDDQFSVERPDGSNFTLKIRSTKLEDSAMYFCASSEGDRGNQPQHFGDGTRLSIL.

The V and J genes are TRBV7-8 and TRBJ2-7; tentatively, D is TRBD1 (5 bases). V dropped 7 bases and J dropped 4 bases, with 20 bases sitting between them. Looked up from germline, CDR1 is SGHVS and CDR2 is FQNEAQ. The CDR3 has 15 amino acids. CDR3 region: CASTQFPGRVYEQYF. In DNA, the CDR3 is TGTGCCAGCACCCAATTTCCCGGCAGGGTATACGAGCAGTACTTC.

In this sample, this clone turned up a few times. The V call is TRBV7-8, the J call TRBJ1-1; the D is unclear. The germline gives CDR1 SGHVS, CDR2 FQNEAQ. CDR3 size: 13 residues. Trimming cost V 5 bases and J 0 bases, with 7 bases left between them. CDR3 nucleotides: TGTGCCAGCAGCCGAAACATGAACACTGAAGCTTTCTTT. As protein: CASSRNMNTEAFF. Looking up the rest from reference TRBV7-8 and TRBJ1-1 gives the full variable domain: GAGVSQSPRYKVAKRGQDVALRCDPISGHVSLFWYQQALGQGPEFLTYFQNEAQLDKSGLPSDRFFAERPEGSVSTLKIQRTQQEDSAVYLCASSRNMNTEAFFGQGTRLTVV.

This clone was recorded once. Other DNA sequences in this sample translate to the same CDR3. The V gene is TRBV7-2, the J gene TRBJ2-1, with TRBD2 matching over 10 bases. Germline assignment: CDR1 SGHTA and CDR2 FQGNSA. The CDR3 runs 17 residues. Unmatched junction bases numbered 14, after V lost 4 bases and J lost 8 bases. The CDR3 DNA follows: TGTGCCAGCAGCTACCGAGCGGGAGGGCCGTTTGGGGATGAGCAGTTCTTC. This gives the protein CASSYRAGGPFGDEQFF.

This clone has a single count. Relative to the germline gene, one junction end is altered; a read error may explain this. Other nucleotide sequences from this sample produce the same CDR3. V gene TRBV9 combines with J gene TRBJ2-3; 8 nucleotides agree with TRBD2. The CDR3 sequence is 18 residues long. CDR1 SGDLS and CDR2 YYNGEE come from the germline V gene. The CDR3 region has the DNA TGTGCCAGCAGTGTAGCGGGGCGGGGCTCCATTCGGTCAGATACGCAGTATTTT. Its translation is CASSVAGRGSIRSDTQYF.

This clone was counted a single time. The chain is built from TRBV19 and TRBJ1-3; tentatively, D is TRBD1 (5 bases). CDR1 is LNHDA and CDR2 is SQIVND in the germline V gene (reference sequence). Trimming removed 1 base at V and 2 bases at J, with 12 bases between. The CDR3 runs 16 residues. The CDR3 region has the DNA TGTGCCAGTAGTATAGGGCAGGGCCAGGCTGGAAACACCATATATTTT. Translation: CASSIGQGQAGNTIYF. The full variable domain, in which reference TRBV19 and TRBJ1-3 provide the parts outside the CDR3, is DGGITQSPKYLFRKEGQNVTLSCEQNLNHDAMYWYRQDPGQGLRLIYYSQIVNDFQKGDIAEGYSVSREKKESFPLTVTSAQKNPTAFYLCASSIGQGQAGNTIYFGEGSWLTVV.

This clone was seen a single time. Here the CDR3 reads CASKYSSWDTEAFF. DNA of the CDR3: TGTGCCAGTAAATACAGCAGTTGGGACACTGAAGCTTTCTTT. This rearrangement joins TRBV19 to TRBJ1-1; no firm D call. V lost 7 bases to trimming and J lost 3 bases, with 15 bases between them. The CDR3 covers 14 residues. Germline V CDR1 and CDR2: LNHDA, SQIVND (reference sequence).

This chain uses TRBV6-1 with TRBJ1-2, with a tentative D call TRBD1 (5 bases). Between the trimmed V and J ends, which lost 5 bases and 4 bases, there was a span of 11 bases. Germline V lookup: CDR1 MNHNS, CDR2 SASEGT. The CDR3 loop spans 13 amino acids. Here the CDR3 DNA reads TGTGCCAGCAGTTGGGGGTCCACCTATGGCTACACCTTC. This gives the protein CASSWGSTYGYTF.

The CDR3 loop is CASSLETSTEAFF. CDR3 DNA sequence: TGTGCCAGCAGTTTAGAAACGAGCACTGAAGCTTTCTTT. The chain joins TRBV6-4 to TRBJ1-1, with D uncertain. The CDR3 contains 13 residues. V was shortened by 5 bases and J by 4 bases, with 11 bases between the two germline ends. Germline-derived CDR1 and CDR2 are MRHNA and SNTAGT.

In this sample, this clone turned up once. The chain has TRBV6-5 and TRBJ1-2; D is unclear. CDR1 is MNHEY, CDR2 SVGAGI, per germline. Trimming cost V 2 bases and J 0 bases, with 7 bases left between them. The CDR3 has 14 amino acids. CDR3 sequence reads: CASSYKEANYGYTF. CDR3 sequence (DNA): TGTGCCAGCAGTTACAAAGAAGCTAACTATGGCTACACCTTC.

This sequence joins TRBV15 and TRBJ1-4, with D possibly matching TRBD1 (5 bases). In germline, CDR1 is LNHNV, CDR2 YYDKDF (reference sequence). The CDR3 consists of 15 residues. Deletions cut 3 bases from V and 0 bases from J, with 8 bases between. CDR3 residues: CATSSRGSTNEKLFF. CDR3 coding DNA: TGTGCCACCAGCAGTAGGGGTTCAACTAATGAAAAACTGTTTTTT.

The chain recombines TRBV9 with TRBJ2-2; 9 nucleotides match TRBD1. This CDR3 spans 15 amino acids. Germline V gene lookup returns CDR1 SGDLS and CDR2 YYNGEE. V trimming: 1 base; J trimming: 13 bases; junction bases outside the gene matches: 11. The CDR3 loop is CASSVLGQGRGGLFF. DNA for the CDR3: TGTGCCAGCAGCGTACTGGGACAGGGAAGGGGTGGGCTGTTTTTT. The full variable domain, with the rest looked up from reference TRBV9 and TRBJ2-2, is DSGVTQTPKHLITATGQRVTLRCSPRSGDLSVYWYQQSLDQGLQFLIQYYNGEERAKGNILERFSAQQFPDLHSELNLSSLELGDSALYFCASSVLGQGRGGLFFGEGSRLTVL.

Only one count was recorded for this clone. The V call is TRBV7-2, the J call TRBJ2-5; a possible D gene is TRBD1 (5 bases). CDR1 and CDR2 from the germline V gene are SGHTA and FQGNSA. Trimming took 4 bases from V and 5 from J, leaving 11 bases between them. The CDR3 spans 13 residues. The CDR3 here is CASSSYNRETQYF. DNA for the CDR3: TGTGCCAGCAGCTCTTATAACAGGGAGACCCAGTACTTC.

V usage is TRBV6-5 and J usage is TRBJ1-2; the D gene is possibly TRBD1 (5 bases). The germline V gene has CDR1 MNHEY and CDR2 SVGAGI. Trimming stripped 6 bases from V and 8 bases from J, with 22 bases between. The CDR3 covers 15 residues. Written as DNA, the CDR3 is TGTGCCAGCAGAGCTGGGACTGGGGGGTTTCGGGGCTACACCTTC. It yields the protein CASRAGTGGFRGYTF.

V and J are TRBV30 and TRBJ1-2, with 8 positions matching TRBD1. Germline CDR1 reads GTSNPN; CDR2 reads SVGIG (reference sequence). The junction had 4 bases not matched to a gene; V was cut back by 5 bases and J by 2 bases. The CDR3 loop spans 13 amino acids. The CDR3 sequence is CAWGTGKNYGYTF. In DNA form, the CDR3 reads TGTGCCTGGGGGACAGGAAAAAACTATGGCTACACCTTC.